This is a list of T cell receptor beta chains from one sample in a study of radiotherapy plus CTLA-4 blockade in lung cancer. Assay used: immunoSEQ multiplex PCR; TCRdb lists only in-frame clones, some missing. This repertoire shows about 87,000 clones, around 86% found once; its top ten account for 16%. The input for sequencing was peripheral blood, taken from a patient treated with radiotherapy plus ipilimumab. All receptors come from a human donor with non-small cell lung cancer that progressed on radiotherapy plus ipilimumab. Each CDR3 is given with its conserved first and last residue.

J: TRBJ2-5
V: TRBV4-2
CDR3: CASSSKGSGGDETQYF

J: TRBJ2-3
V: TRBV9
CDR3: CASSPPGQGTDTQYF

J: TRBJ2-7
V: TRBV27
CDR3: CASRKDSSYEQYF

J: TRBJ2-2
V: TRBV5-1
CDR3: CASSAGRETGELFF

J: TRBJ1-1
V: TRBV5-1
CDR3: CASSRSGTQGWAFF

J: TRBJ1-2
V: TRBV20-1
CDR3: CSASPDNGYTF

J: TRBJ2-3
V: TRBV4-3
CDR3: CASSQQGGPDTQYF

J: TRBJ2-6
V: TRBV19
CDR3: CASSFPYVSGANVLTF

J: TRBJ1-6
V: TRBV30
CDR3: CAWSGGRANSPLHF

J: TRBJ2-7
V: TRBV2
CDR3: CASSEGQSTRWEQYF

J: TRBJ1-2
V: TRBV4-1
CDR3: CASSQTGAYGYTF

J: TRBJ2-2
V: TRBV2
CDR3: CASNRGALAGGPSGELFF

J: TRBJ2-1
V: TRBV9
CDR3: CASSPRTSGGNNEQFF

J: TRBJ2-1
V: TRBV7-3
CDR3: CASSLGTSGHNEQFF

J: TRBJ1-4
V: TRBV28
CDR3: CASTEYRRNEKLFF

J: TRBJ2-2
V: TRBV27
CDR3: CASTPGAGTGELFF

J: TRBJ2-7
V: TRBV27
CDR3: CASSLGDGYEQYF

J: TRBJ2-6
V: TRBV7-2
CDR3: CASSLWFRGSSGANVLTF

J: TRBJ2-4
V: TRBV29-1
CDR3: CSVELFRDGLLAKNIQYF

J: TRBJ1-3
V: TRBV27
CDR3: CASSREQGAGNTIYF

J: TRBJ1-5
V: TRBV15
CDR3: CATSSRPRAGHRDQPQHF

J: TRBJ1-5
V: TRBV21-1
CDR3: CASSAHGQGVGNQPQHF

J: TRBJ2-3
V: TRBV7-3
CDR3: CASSRVAGQSTDTQYF

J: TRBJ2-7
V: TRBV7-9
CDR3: CASSLPAGLQANEQYF

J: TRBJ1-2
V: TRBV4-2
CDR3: CASSQGRPTGGYYGYTF

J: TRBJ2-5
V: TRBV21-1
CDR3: CASSKAGPTGIQYF

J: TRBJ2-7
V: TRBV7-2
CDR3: CASSLSGTGFYEQYF

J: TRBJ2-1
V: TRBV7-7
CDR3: CASSSGVSGEQFF

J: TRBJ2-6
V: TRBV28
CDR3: CASSETGAYSGANVLTF

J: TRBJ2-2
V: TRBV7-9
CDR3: CAGSDPGELFF

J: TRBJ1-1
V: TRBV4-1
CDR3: CASSRLGVGGTEAFF

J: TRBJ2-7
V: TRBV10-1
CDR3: CASSEDSGMDEQYF

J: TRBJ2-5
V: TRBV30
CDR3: CALWTSGGEKETQYF

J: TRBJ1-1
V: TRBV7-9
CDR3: CASSTFPGLGTEAFF

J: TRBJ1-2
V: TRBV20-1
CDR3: CSAREGGYTF

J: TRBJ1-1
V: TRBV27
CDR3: CASSPQGRTEAFF

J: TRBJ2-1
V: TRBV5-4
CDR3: CASSRPGQTYNEQFF

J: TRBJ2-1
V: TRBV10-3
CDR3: CAISWGQDNEQFF

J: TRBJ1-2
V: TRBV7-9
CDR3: CASSLGGGGYTF

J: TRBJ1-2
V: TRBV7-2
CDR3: CASSEQGVGGYTF

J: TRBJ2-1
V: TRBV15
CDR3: CATSRDLGGSYNEQFF

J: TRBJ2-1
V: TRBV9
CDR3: CASSVGRESSYNEQFF

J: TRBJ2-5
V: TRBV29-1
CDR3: CSVRTLSQETQYF

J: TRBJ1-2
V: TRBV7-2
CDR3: CASSLVVGGQPYGYTF